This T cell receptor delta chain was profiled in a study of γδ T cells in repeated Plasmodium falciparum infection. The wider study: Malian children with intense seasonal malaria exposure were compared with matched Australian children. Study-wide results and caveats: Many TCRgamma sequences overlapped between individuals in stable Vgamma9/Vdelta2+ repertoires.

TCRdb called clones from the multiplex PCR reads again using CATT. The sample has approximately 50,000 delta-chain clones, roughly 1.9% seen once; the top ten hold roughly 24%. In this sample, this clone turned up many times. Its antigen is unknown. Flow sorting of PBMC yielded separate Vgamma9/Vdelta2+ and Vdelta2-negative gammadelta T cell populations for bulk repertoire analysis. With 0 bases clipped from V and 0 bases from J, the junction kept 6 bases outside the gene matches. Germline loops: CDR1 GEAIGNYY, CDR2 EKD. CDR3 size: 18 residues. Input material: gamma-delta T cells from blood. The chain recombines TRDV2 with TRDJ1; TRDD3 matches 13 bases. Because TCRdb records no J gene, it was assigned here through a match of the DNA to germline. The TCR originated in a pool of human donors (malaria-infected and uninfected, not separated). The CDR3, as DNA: TGTGCCTGTGACACCGTGACTGGGGGATACGCCTACACCGATAAACTCATCTTT. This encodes CACDTVTGGYAYTDKLIF.